This is a list of T cell receptor beta chains from one sample in a study of early stage breast cancer tumors. The data were produced by immunoSEQ multiplex PCR, yet TCRdb's version contains in-frame clones alone and is incomplete. This sample has more than 1,500 clones, with 69% found just once. Sequences were obtained from normal breast tissue next to the tumor. These receptors all come from a person between 35 and 49 years old with breast cancer. Each CDR3 is given without its conserved first and last residue. The order of the fields is J gene, D gene, V gene, CDR3 length, clone size, CDR3 protein. D genes are given only for firm matches. A clone size is listed for some rows: how often the clone was seen (once, few, many), or a class if it is expanded.

j_call: TRBJ2-1
d_call: NA
v_call: TRBV21-1
cdr3_length: 11
clone_size: few
cdr3_aa: ASRGGAYNEQF

j_call: TRBJ1-3
d_call: NA
v_call: TRBV6-1
cdr3_length: 13
clone_size: NA
cdr3_aa: ASSVRDMAGNTIY

j_call: TRBJ2-1
d_call: NA
v_call: TRBV11-2
cdr3_length: 14
clone_size: NA
cdr3_aa: ASSPPGLFLQGEQF

j_call: TRBJ2-3
d_call: TRBD1
v_call: TRBV27
cdr3_length: 14
clone_size: NA
cdr3_aa: ASSLGSQGGTDTQY

j_call: TRBJ1-1
d_call: NA
v_call: TRBV7-8
cdr3_length: 14
clone_size: NA
cdr3_aa: ASSRYNDWGRDEAF

j_call: TRBJ2-3
d_call: NA
v_call: TRBV30
cdr3_length: 10
clone_size: NA
cdr3_aa: AWSVTSDTQY

j_call: TRBJ2-7
d_call: NA
v_call: TRBV19
cdr3_length: 11
clone_size: NA
cdr3_aa: ASSIGPDYEQY

j_call: TRBJ1-1
d_call: NA
v_call: TRBV19
cdr3_length: 15
clone_size: NA
cdr3_aa: ASSKGTGKATHTEAF

j_call: TRBJ2-7
d_call: TRBD2
v_call: TRBV27
cdr3_length: 15
clone_size: NA
cdr3_aa: ASSLVASGRSGYEQY

j_call: TRBJ2-3
d_call: TRBD2
v_call: TRBV5-8
cdr3_length: 13
clone_size: NA
cdr3_aa: ASSGLAGYIDTQY

j_call: TRBJ2-1
d_call: NA
v_call: TRBV20-1
cdr3_length: 9
clone_size: NA
cdr3_aa: SALLVYEQF

j_call: TRBJ1-2
d_call: NA
v_call: TRBV21-1
cdr3_length: 16
clone_size: NA
cdr3_aa: ASSIGSPGLTILYGYT

j_call: TRBJ2-3
d_call: TRBD1
v_call: TRBV29-1
cdr3_length: 12
clone_size: NA
cdr3_aa: SLGTGGPTDTQY

j_call: TRBJ2-1
d_call: NA
v_call: TRBV16
cdr3_length: 12
clone_size: NA
cdr3_aa: ASSQASSKDEQF

j_call: TRBJ2-7
d_call: NA
v_call: TRBV23-1
cdr3_length: 9
clone_size: large
cdr3_aa: ASSYSYEQY

j_call: TRBJ2-7
d_call: NA
v_call: TRBV11-2
cdr3_length: 11
clone_size: NA
cdr3_aa: ASSLGLTYEQY

j_call: TRBJ2-3
d_call: NA
v_call: TRBV27
cdr3_length: 9
clone_size: NA
cdr3_aa: ASNSTDTQY

j_call: TRBJ2-7
d_call: TRBD2
v_call: TRBV11-2
cdr3_length: 13
clone_size: NA
cdr3_aa: ASSPWEAGGYEQY

j_call: TRBJ2-2
d_call: NA
v_call: TRBV11-3
cdr3_length: 10
clone_size: large
cdr3_aa: ASTSRTGELF

j_call: TRBJ2-3
d_call: NA
v_call: TRBV6-4
cdr3_length: 11
clone_size: NA
cdr3_aa: ASSGGSTDTQY

j_call: TRBJ2-3
d_call: TRBD2
v_call: TRBV5-1
cdr3_length: 13
clone_size: NA
cdr3_aa: ASSLAGVITDTQY

j_call: TRBJ1-5
d_call: TRBD1
v_call: TRBV6-7
cdr3_length: 14
clone_size: once
cdr3_aa: ASSYSNPGGHQPQH

j_call: TRBJ1-1
d_call: TRBD1
v_call: TRBV11-2
cdr3_length: 15
clone_size: NA
cdr3_aa: ASSPPRTGPENTEAF

j_call: TRBJ2-1
d_call: TRBD2
v_call: TRBV18
cdr3_length: 13
clone_size: NA
cdr3_aa: ASSRTSGAYNEQF

j_call: TRBJ2-4
d_call: NA
v_call: TRBV7-2
cdr3_length: 14
clone_size: NA
cdr3_aa: ASSLDGSSTKNIQY

j_call: TRBJ2-5
d_call: TRBD2
v_call: TRBV27
cdr3_length: 13
clone_size: few
cdr3_aa: ASSYAGGRRETQY

j_call: TRBJ1-3
d_call: TRBD1
v_call: TRBV10-3
cdr3_length: 13
clone_size: few
cdr3_aa: ATKGGQGAGNTIY

j_call: TRBJ1-2
d_call: TRBD1
v_call: TRBV27
cdr3_length: 13
clone_size: NA
cdr3_aa: ASSSPGQGVYGYT

j_call: TRBJ1-4
d_call: NA
v_call: TRBV19
cdr3_length: 13
clone_size: NA
cdr3_aa: ASSSLQDQGEKLF

j_call: TRBJ2-2
d_call: TRBD1
v_call: TRBV19
cdr3_length: 13
clone_size: NA
cdr3_aa: ASRDRGAITGELF

j_call: TRBJ2-5
d_call: NA
v_call: TRBV20-1
cdr3_length: 8
clone_size: NA
cdr3_aa: SAAIETQY

j_call: TRBJ2-1
d_call: TRBD2
v_call: TRBV6-4
cdr3_length: 12
clone_size: NA
cdr3_aa: ASSEREEIDEQF

j_call: TRBJ2-1
d_call: TRBD2
v_call: TRBV11-2
cdr3_length: 13
clone_size: NA
cdr3_aa: ASSYIAGVYNEQF

j_call: TRBJ2-2
d_call: NA
v_call: TRBV4-1
cdr3_length: 13
clone_size: NA
cdr3_aa: ASSQAGYGTGELF

j_call: TRBJ2-3
d_call: NA
v_call: TRBV4-1
cdr3_length: 14
clone_size: NA
cdr3_aa: ASSQDRASSTDTQY

j_call: TRBJ1-5
d_call: NA
v_call: TRBV27
cdr3_length: 14
clone_size: NA
cdr3_aa: ASSLGGTFSNQPQH

j_call: TRBJ2-2
d_call: TRBD1
v_call: TRBV18
cdr3_length: 19
clone_size: NA
cdr3_aa: ASSARNPLLTRTGNTGELF